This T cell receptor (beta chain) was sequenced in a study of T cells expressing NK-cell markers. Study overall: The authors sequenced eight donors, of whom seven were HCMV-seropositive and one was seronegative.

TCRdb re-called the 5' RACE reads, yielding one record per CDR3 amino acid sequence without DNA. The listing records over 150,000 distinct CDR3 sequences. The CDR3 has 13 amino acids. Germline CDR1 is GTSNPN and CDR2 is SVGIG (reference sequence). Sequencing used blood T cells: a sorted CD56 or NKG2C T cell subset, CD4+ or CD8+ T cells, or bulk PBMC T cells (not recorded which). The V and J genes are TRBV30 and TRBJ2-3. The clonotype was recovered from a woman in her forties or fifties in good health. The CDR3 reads CAWTGSQGDTQYF.